Given below is one TCR beta chain in context. The data were obtained in a study of blood T cell repertoires in COVID-19. Study at large: From the United States, Italy and Spain came samples of acute and convalescent COVID-19.

Method: immunoSEQ multiplex PCR; TCRdb's copy keeps in-frame clones and lacks some. The data hold roughly 170,000 clones, with approximately 77% observed a single time. The participants were between roughly 18 and 89 years old and came from about two dozen US areas. Participants' reported clinical history set cohort assignment. The receptor comes from a man aged 60 to 75 who had recovered from COVID-19. Sequences were obtained from PBMCs or T cells enriched from blood (not recorded which).

CDR3 sequence reads: CASSPLGGRADTQYF. CDR3 nucleotide sequence: TGTGCCAGCAGCCCCCTTGGGGGGAGAGCAGATACGCAGTATTTT. The rearrangement uses TRBV6-5 and TRBJ2-3, with a tentative D call TRBD2 (6 bases). Trimming pared 6 bases from V and 4 bases from J, leaving 17 bases between. Germline CDR1 MNHEY, CDR2 SVGAGI. CDR3 size: 15 residues.